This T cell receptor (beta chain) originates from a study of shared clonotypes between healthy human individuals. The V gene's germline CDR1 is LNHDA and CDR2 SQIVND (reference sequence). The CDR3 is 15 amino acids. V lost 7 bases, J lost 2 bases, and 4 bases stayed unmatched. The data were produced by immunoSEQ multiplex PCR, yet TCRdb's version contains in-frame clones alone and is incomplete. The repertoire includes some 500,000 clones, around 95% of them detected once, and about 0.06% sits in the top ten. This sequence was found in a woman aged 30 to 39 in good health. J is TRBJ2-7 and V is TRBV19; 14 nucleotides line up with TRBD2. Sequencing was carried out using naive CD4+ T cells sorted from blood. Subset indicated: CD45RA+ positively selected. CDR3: CASKGGLAGAYEQYF. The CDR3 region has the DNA TGTGCCAGTAAGGGGGGACTAGCGGGAGCCTACGAGCAGTACTTC.